This record looks at one TCR beta chain sequence and its context. Its antigen is undetermined. This record comes from a study of cytomegalovirus exposure and HLA in healthy donors. Study-wide results and caveats: When a later analysis was performed, an Asian-associated ancestry cluster reportedly had fewer N-insertions than the roughly 630-donor mean. Accurate HLA-A and HLA-B prediction from TCR beta sequences was reported for most subjects.

Trimming pared 5 bases from V and 1 base from J, leaving 8 bases between. This CDR3 is 13 amino acids long. The V gene's germline CDR1 is MNHEY and CDR2 SVGAGI. Primers for the PCR totalled 60 Vbeta and 13 Jbeta. Sequencing used immunoSEQ multiplex PCR; TCRdb keeps in-frame clones, though not all of them. The sample records 150,000 or so clones, about four fifths being singletons. The J gene is TRBJ1-1, the V gene TRBV6-5; unclear D gene. The sample was PBMCs. The sequence derives from a male donor in good health and CMV-seropositive. The CDR3 region has the DNA TGTGCCAGCAGTGTACCCGGGAACACTGAAGCTTTCTTT. Translated: CASSVPGNTEAFF.